The source of this TCR beta chain is a study of T cells in Graves' hyperthyroidism and ophthalmopathy. Regarding the study as a whole: The model's output predicted ophthalmopathy at a median of about 5.9 months prior to onset. Ophthalmopathy stood apart from stable hyperthyroidism in a 13 V-J model. Blood also carried most thyroid clonotypes expanded above 0.001.

What was amplified from RNA transcripts were TCR beta CDR3 regions. HTBI primers drove first-round RT-PCR of the TCR CDR3. TCRdb used MiXCR to reprocess the multiplex PCR reads, holding one entry per CDR3 protein. Of 450,000 to 700,000 distinct CDR3 sequences in the sample, about 43% were seen once. The count of this clonotype is one. The antigen remains unidentified. CDR1 is SGHTA, CDR2 FQGNSA, per germline. The CDR3 sequence is 13 residues long. V was trimmed by 3 bases and J by 3 bases, leaving 8 bases between them. Sequenced: peripheral blood or thyroid tissue (not recorded which). The TCR sequence derives from an adult woman with Graves' disease, either hyperthyroidism or ophthalmopathy (not recorded which). The chain employs TRBV7-2 and TRBJ2-5; D uncertain. The DNA for the CDR3 is TGTGCCAGCAGCTTGGGCTTTGAAGAGACCCAGTACTTC. Its translation: CASSLGFEETQYF.